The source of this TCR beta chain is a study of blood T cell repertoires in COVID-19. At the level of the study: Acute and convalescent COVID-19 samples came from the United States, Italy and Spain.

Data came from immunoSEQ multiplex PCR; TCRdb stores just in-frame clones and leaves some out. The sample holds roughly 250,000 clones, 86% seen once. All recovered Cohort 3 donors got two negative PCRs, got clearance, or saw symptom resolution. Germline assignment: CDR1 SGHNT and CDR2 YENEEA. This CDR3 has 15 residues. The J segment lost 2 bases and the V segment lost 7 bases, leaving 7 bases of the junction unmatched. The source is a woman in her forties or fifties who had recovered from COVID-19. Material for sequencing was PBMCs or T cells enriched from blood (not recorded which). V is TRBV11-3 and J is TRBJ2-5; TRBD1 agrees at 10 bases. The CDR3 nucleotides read TGTGCCAGCACCCCGGGACAGGGGACACAAGAGACCCAGTACTTC. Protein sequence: CASTPGQGTQETQYF.